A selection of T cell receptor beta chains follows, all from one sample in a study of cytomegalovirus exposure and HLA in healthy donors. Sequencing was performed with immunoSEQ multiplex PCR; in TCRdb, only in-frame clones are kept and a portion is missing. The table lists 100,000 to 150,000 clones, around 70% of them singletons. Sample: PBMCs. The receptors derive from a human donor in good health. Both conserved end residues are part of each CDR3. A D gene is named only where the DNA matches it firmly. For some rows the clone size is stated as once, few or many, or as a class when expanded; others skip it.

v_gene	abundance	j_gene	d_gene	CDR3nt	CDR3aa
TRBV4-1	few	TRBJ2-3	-	TGCGCCAGCAGCCCCGAATCAGGTTCGTCGACAGATACGCAGTATTTT	CASSPESGSSTDTQYF
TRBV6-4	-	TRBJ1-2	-	TGTGCCAGCAGTAGGACAGCCCATTATGGCTACACCTTC	CASSRTAHYGYTF
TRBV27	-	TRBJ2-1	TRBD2	TGTGCCAGCAGTTTTTGGGACACCAGACTAGCGGGGTACAATGAGCAGTTCTTC	CASSFWDTRLAGYNEQFF
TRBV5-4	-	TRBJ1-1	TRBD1	TGTGCCAGCAGCTTCGAGGGGGCGGGCGACTTAGATCCTGAAGCTTTCTTT	CASSFEGAGDLDPEAFF
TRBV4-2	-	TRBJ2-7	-	TGTGCCAGCAGCCAAGGGGGGGGCGGGACTACCTCCTACGAGCAGTACTTC	CASSQGGGGTTSYEQYF
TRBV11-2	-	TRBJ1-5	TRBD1	TGTGCCAGCAGCTTAGGGACAGGTTTCAATCAGCCCCAGCATTTT	CASSLGTGFNQPQHF
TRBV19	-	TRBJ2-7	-	TGTGCCAGTAGTATGAGGGCCGAGGCGTACGAGCAGTACTTC	CASSMRAEAYEQYF
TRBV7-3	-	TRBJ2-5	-	TGTGCCAGCAGCTTACTCGGTGGGGCAGAAGAGACCCAGTACTTC	CASSLLGGAEETQYF
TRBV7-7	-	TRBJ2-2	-	TGTGCTAGCAGCTCGGCTCTGACGGGTTTGAACACCGGGGAGCTGTTTTTT	CASSSALTGLNTGELFF
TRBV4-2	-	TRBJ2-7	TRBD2	TGTGCCAGCAGGCTCTCCGGGACTAGCTATTACGAGCAGTACTTC	CASRLSGTSYYEQYF
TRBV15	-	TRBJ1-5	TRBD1	TGTGCCACCAGCGAACAGGGGGGTAGCAATCAGCCCCAGCATTTT	CATSEQGGSNQPQHF
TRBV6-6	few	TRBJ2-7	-	TGTGCCAGCAGTTACTCGGAGCGGGCCTACGAGCAGTACTTC	CASSYSERAYEQYF
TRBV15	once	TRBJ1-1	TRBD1	TGTGCCACCAGCAGAGCCGTCGGGACAGGGTTATCTGAAGCTTTCTTT	CATSRAVGTGLSEAFF
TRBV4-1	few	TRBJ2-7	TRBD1	TGCGCCAGCAGCCAAGATAGCCCGGGACAGGGATCCTCCTACGAGCAGTACTTC	CASSQDSPGQGSSYEQYF
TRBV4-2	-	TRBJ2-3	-	TGTGCCAGCAGACCCGGGGGGCCTGGAGATACGCAGTATTTT	CASRPGGPGDTQYF
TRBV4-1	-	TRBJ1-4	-	TGCGCCAGCAGCCCCCCGACCGGGACACCAGGAGTTGGAAAACTGTTTTTT	CASSPPTGTPGVGKLFF
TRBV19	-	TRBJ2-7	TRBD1	TGTGCCAGTAGGGGGGACAGGAGAGACGAGCAGTACTTC	CASRGDRRDEQYF
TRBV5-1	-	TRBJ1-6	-	TGCGCCAGCAGCTTGATCGGGACTGGGTCACCCCTCCACTTT	CASSLIGTGSPLHF
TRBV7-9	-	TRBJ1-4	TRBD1	TGTGCCAGCAGCTGGGGACAGGCCAACTTGGGGGAAAAACTGTTTTTT	CASSWGQANLGEKLFF
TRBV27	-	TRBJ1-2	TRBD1	TGTGCCAGCAGTTTGGGGACAGGGGGAAGCTATGGCTACACCTTC	CASSLGTGGSYGYTF
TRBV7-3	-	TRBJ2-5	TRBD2	TGTGCCAGCAGCCGGACCGGGACTAGCGGGAGGACCCAAGAGACCCAGTACTTC	CASSRTGTSGRTQETQYF
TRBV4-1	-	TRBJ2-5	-	TGCGCCAGCCTTCAACAGGGATCTCTCTGGGAGCAGTACTTC	CASLQQGSLWEQYF
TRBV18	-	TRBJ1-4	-	TGTGCCAGCTCACCAGCGGGGAGTAATGAAAAACTGTTTTTT	CASSPAGSNEKLFF
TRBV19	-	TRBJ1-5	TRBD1	TGTGCCAGTAGTATACAAAGACAGGGCAGTCAGCCCCAGCATTTT	CASSIQRQGSQPQHF
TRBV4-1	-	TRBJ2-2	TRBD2	TGCGCCAGCAGCGTAGCGGGGCAGAACACCGGGGAGCTGTTTTTT	CASSVAGQNTGELFF
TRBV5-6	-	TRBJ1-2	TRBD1	TGTGCCAGCAGCCCCGCGGGACAGGGGGCCGGGGGCTACACCTTC	CASSPAGQGAGGYTF
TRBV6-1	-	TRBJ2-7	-	TGTGCCAGCAGCCCCCTGACAGTTTCTTACGAGCAGTACTTC	CASSPLTVSYEQYF
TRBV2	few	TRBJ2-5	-	TGTGCCAACCAGAGGTGGAGCGCAGAGACCCAGTACTTC	CANQRWSAETQYF
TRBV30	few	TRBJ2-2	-	TGTGCCTGGAGTGTACCGACAGGTCCCGGGGAGCTGTTTTTT	CAWSVPTGPGELFF
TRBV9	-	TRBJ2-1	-	TGTGCCAGCAGCGTGTTTAACACAGGTGAGCAGTTCTTC	CASSVFNTGEQFF
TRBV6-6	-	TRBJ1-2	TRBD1	TGTGCCAGTCAGGGGGCAAACTATGGCTACACCTTC	CASQGANYGYTF
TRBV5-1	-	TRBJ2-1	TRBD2	TGCGCCAGCAGCCCGTTAGCGGGAAGCATTAATGAGCAGTTCTTC	CASSPLAGSINEQFF
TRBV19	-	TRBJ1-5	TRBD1	TGTGCCAGTAGTAGACAGGGGTCGTACCAGCCCCAGCATTTT	CASSRQGSYQPQHF
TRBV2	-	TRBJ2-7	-	TGTGCCAGCAGGGGCGGGACTCTCCCCTCCTACGAGCAGTACTTC	CASRGGTLPSYEQYF
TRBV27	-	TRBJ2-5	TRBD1	TGTGCCAGTAGTCCGAGGGGACAGGGCGGGACCCAGTACTTC	CASSPRGQGGTQYF
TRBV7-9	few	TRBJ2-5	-	TGTGCCAGCAGCTTAAACTGGCGGGACCAAGAGACCCAGTACTTC	CASSLNWRDQETQYF
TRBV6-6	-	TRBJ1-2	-	TGTGCCGGCAGTCAAACAGGGATCTATGGCTACACCTTC	CAGSQTGIYGYTF
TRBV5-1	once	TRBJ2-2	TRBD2	TGCGCCAGCAGCTCTCAGCGGGAGGGTGGCACCGGGGAGCTGTTTTTT	CASSSQREGGTGELFF
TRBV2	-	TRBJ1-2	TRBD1	TGTGCCAGCAGGAAAACAGGACAGGGGGCGCGCGGCTACACCTTC	CASRKTGQGARGYTF
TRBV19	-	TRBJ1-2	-	TGTGCCAGTAGTATAGGGGCACGAATCCTAAACTATGGCTACACCTTC	CASSIGARILNYGYTF
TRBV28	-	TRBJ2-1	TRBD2	TGTGCCAGCACCATGGAGCAAAGGACTAGCGGGATCAATGAGCAGTTCTTC	CASTMEQRTSGINEQFF
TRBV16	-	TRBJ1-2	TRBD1	TGTGCCAGCAGCCAACAGCAGGGGGCCGGCTATGGCTACACCTTC	CASSQQQGAGYGYTF
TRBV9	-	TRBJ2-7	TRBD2	TGTGCCAGCAGCCCCTCAGCGGGAGGGCCCGGAGAGCAGTACTTC	CASSPSAGGPGEQYF
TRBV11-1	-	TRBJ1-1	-	TGTGCCAGCAGCTTCTACGGACACGCTGAAGCTTTCTTT	CASSFYGHAEAFF
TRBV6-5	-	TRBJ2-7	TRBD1	TGTGCCAGCAGTACTACCAGACAGGGATACGAGCAGTACTTC	CASSTTRQGYEQYF
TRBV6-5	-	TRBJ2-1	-	TGTGCCAGCAGTTACTTCCAGGGGAGCTACAATGAGCAGTTCTTC	CASSYFQGSYNEQFF
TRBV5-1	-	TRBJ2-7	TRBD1	TGCGCCAGCAGCTTGGTGACAGGGAGACAGGCCTACGAGCAGTACTTC	CASSLVTGRQAYEQYF
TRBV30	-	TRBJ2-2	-	TGTGCCTGGAGTGTACGTTGGGGAGGCTACCACACCGGGGAGCTGTTTTTT	CAWSVRWGGYHTGELFF
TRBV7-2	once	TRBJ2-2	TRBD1	TGTGCCAGCAGCGCCACGGACAGGGGGGCCGGGGAGCTGTTTTTT	CASSATDRGAGELFF
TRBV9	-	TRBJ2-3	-	TGTGCCAGCGCCCGAAGCTGGGGCGGCGGCACAGATACGCAGTATTTT	CASARSWGGGTDTQYF
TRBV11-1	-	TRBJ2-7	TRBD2	TGTGCCAGCAGCATACTAGCGGGGCGGGCCTACGAGCAGTACTTC	CASSILAGRAYEQYF
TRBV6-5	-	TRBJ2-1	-	TGTGCCAGCAGCCCCCCATCGGTTGACAATGAGCAGTTCTTC	CASSPPSVDNEQFF
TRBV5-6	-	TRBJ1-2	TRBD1	TGTGCCAGCAGGACCGGGACAGCCTCCAGGGGCTACACCTTC	CASRTGTASRGYTF